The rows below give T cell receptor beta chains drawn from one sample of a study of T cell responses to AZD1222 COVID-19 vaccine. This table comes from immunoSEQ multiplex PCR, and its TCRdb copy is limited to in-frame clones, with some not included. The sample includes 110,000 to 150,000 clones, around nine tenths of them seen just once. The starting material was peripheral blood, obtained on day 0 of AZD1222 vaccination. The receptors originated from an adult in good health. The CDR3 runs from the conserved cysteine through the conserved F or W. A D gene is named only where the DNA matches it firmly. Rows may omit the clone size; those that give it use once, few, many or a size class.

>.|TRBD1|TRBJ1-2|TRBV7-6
CASSPTYRGLGYTF
TGTGCCAGCAGTCCTACTTACAGGGGGCTAGGCTACACCTTC
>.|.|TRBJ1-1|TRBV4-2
CASSQVAGGGYTEAFF
TGTGCCAGCAGCCAAGTGGCGGGAGGGGGGTACACTGAAGCTTTCTTT
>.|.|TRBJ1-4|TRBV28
CASSFRGRGEKLFF
TGTGCCAGCAGTTTTAGGGGGAGGGGTGAAAAACTGTTTTTT
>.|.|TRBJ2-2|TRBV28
CASSLRQGDGELFF
TGTGCCAGCAGTTTACGGCAGGGCGACGGGGAGCTGTTTTTT
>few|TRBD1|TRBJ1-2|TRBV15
CATRSGQANYGYTF
TGTGCCACCAGATCGGGACAGGCCAACTATGGCTACACCTTC
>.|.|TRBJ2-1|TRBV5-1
CASSPSREGNEQFF
TGCGCCAGCAGCCCTTCGCGGGAAGGCAATGAGCAGTTCTTC
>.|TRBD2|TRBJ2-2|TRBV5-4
CASSPTSGTFTGELFF
TGTGCCAGCAGCCCTACTAGCGGGACTTTCACCGGGGAGCTGTTTTTT
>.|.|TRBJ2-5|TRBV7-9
CASSLYGGRGETQYF
TGTGCCAGCAGCCTTTACGGGGGCCGAGGGGAGACCCAGTACTTC
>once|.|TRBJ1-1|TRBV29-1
CSVPSEGNTEAFF
TGCAGCGTCCCGTCAGAGGGGAACACTGAAGCTTTCTTT
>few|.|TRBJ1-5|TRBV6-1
CASSEGQPQHF
TGTGCCAGCAGTGAAGGTCAGCCCCAGCATTTT
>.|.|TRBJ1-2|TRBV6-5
CASSHGTSYGYTF
TGTGCCAGCAGCCACGGGACGAGCTATGGCTACACCTTC
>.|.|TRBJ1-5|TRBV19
CASSLFGQISNQPQHF
TGTGCCAGTAGTCTGTTCGGACAGATAAGCAATCAGCCCCAGCATTTT
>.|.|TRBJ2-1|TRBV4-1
CASSQAGRGRTPSYNEQFF
TGCGCCAGCAGCCAAGCGGGAAGGGGCCGAACGCCCTCCTACAATGAGCAGTTCTTC
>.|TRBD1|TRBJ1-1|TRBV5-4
CASSLGGQGNTEAFF
TGTGCCAGCAGCTTGGGTGGACAGGGGAACACTGAAGCTTTCTTT
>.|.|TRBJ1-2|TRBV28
CASSLASYGYTF
TGTGCCAGCAGTTTGGCATCTTATGGCTACACCTTC
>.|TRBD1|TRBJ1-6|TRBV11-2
CASSLDRGSSPLHF
TGTGCCAGCAGCCTGGACAGGGGGTCTTCACCCCTCCACTTT
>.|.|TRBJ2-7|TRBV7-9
CASSLGAGLGEQYF
TGTGCCAGCAGCTTAGGTGCAGGGCTCGGCGAGCAGTACTTC
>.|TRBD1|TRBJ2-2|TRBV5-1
CASSRTPGTGDGELFF
TGCGCCAGCAGCCGTACCCCCGGGACAGGGGACGGGGAGCTGTTTTTT
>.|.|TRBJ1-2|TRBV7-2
CASSLWGRDYGYTF
TGTGCCAGCAGCTTATGGGGCAGGGACTATGGCTACACCTTC
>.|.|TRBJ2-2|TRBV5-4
CASSLGGGGELFF
TGTGCCAGCAGCCTCGGAGGGGGCGGGGAGCTGTTTTTT
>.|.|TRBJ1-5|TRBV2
CASIGEVGQPQHF
TGTGCCAGCATTGGGGAGGTAGGTCAGCCCCAGCATTTT
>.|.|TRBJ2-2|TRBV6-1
CASSDPGETGELFF
TGTGCCAGCAGTGACCCAGGGGAAACCGGGGAGCTGTTTTTT
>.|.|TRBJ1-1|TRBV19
CASRLREVAEAFF
TGTGCCAGTAGGCTCAGGGAAGTCGCTGAAGCTTTCTTT
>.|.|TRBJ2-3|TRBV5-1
CASSLVGRSTQYF
TGCGCCAGCAGCTTGGTGGGCAGGTCAACGCAGTATTTT
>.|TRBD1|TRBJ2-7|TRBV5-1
CASSPDPVRDSSYEQYF
TGCGCCAGCAGCCCAGACCCAGTTCGGGACAGCTCCTACGAGCAGTACTTC
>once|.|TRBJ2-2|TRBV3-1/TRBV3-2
CASSLGPYTGELFF
TGTGCCAGCAGCCTTGGACCCTACACCGGGGAGCTGTTTTTT
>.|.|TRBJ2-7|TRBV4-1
CASSQVTDLYEQYF
TGCGCCAGCAGCCAAGTAACAGACCTTTACGAGCAGTACTTC
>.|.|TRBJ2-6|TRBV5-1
CASSLATSSGANVLTF
TGCGCCAGCAGCTTAGCCACCAGCTCTGGGGCCAACGTCCTGACTTTC
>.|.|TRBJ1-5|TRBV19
CASSIVQAAGPQHF
TGTGCCAGTAGTATAGTCCAGGCGGCAGGGCCCCAGCATTTT
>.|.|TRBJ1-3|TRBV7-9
CASSPPGVGGNTIYF
TGTGCCAGCAGCCCGCCCGGCGTTGGTGGAAACACCATATATTTT
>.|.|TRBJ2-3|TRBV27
CASSPPLVLAPDTQYF
TGTGCCAGCAGCCCCCCACTAGTTTTGGCCCCAGATACGCAGTATTTT
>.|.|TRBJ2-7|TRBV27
CASSPAGEPRPEQYF
TGTGCCAGCAGTCCGGCAGGGGAACCCCGGCCCGAGCAGTACTTC
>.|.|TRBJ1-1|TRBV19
CASRKQGDITEAFF
TGTGCCAGTAGGAAACAGGGAGATATCACTGAAGCTTTCTTT
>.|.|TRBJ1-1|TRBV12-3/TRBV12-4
CASSLLGDTEAFF
TGTGCCAGCAGTTTATTGGGGGACACTGAAGCTTTCTTT
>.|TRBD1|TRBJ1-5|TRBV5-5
CASSPGQGRSNQPQHF
TGTGCCAGCAGCCCGGGACAGGGGAGGAGCAATCAGCCCCAGCATTTT
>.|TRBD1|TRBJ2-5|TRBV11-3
CASSSGTVETQYF
TGTGCCAGCAGCTCCGGGACAGTGGAGACCCAGTACTTC
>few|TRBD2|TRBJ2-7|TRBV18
CASSPRTRKYEQYF
TGTGCCAGCTCACCACGGACTAGAAAGTACGAGCAGTACTTC
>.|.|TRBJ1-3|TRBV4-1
CASSPRSGNGNTIYF
TGCGCCAGCAGTCCAAGATCAGGGAACGGAAACACCATATATTTT
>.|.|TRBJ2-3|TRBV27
CASSLTGVGGTDTQYF
TGTGCCAGCAGTTTAACCGGGGTGGGGGGCACAGATACGCAGTATTTT
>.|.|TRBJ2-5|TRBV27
CASKRGRYQETQYF
TGTGCCAGCAAGAGGGGGAGGTACCAAGAGACCCAGTACTTC
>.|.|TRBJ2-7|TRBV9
CASSPVGSYEQYF
TGTGCCAGCAGCCCGGTAGGATCCTACGAGCAGTACTTC
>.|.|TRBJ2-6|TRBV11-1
CASSWGISGANVLTF
TGTGCCAGCAGCTGGGGGATTTCTGGGGCCAACGTCCTGACTTTC
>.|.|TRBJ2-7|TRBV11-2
CASSLETQSREQYF
TGTGCCAGCAGCTTAGAGACTCAGTCTAGAGAGCAGTACTTC
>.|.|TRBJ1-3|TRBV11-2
CASSLGVGIAGNTIYF
TGTGCCAGCAGCTTAGGAGTGGGAATTGCTGGAAACACCATATATTTT
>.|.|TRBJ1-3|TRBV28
CASSVTGFSSGNTIYF
TGTGCCAGCAGCGTTACAGGCTTCAGCTCTGGAAACACCATATATTTT
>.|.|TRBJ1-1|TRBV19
CASSILNSEAFF
TGTGCCAGTAGTATATTGAATTCTGAAGCTTTCTTT